This TCR beta chain was observed in a study of regulatory T cells in long-lasting Graves disease. This clonotype was detected only a few times. TCR beta libraries were built with iRepertoire HTBI primers and Arm-PCR of CDR3 regions. TCRdb itself ran the multiplex PCR reads through MiXCR, one entry per CDR3 protein. Altogether about 620,000 distinct CDR3 sequences are present, less than 20% being singletons, with the ten largest covering 15% to 20%. Trimming stripped 8 bases from V and 0 bases from J, with 13 bases between. The CDR3 is 15 amino acids. Germline values: CDR1 MNHEY, CDR2 SMNVEV (reference sequence). Time point given: newly diagnosed GD, antithyroid drugs for less than 3 months. Extracted RNA from PBMCs served as the source of the TCR library. These data also featured in a second study, about T cells in Graves' hyperthyroidism and ophthalmopathy. This second report adds: Absence of ophthalmopathy progression within 18 months defined stable Graves' hyperthyroidism. Disease duration under 2 months; hyperthyroidism patients were aged 18 to 65.

This receptor was identified in a young woman with Graves disease. This specimen was peripheral blood mononuclear cells (PBMCs), taken at new diagnosis, from a patient treated with antithyroid drugs. V is TRBV27 and J is TRBJ2-2, with D possibly being TRBD1 (6 bases). The CDR3 sequence is CASARGGPNTGELFF. In nucleotides, the CDR3 is TGTGCCAGCGCTCGTGGGGGCCCGAACACCGGGGAGCTGTTTTTT.